A selection of T cell receptor beta chains follows, all from one sample in a study of blood T cell repertoires in COVID-19. Profiled with immunoSEQ multiplex PCR; TCRdb holds only in-frame clones, not every one. The table shows 490,000 or so clones, with around 85% occurring only once. The specimen sequenced was PBMCs or T cells enriched from blood (not recorded which). These receptors all stem from a woman in her sixties who had recovered from COVID-19. Each CDR3 is given with its conserved first and last residue. A D gene is named only where the DNA matches it firmly. Expanded clones are given a class, and other clones once, few, many or no size at all.

d_gene,v_gene,abundance,j_gene,CDR3aa,CDR3nt
TRBD1,TRBV3-1/TRBV3-2,many,TRBJ1-2,CASSRTGGSGYTF,TGTGCCAGCAGCCGAACAGGGGGCAGTGGCTACACCTTC
TRBD2,TRBV27,.,TRBJ2-3,CASSPPVNLAGSPDTQYF,TGTGCCAGCAGTCCCCCGGTGAACCTAGCGGGGTCACCAGATACGCAGTATTTT
TRBD1,TRBV15,once,TRBJ2-7,CATSSRDRPFYEQYF,TGTGCCACCAGCAGCCGGGACAGGCCCTTCTACGAGCAGTACTTC
.,TRBV6-5,.,TRBJ2-1,CASSHDRPSYNEQFF,TGTGCCAGCAGCCACGACAGGCCTTCCTACAATGAGCAGTTCTTC
.,TRBV5-6,once,TRBJ2-2,CASEGGTTGELFF,TGTGCCAGCGAGGGGGGGACCACCGGGGAGCTGTTTTTT
TRBD1,TRBV5-1,.,TRBJ1-2,CASSSGDRGRAHGYTF,TGCGCCAGCAGCTCGGGAGACAGGGGGCGCGCGCATGGCTACACCTTC
.,TRBV19,once,TRBJ2-1,CASSTFRGPNLNEQFF,TGTGCCAGTAGCACATTCAGGGGCCCGAATCTAAATGAGCAGTTCTTC
.,TRBV24-1,.,TRBJ2-7,CATSDPGTYEQYF,TGTGCCACCAGTGACCCAGGGACCTACGAGCAGTACTTC
.,TRBV6-5,.,TRBJ1-5,CASSLDSLYQPQHF,TGTGCCAGCAGCCTGGACAGCTTATATCAGCCCCAGCATTTT
.,TRBV29-1,.,TRBJ1-1,CSAWDSEAFF,TGCAGCGCATGGGACTCAGAAGCTTTCTTT
.,TRBV7-9,.,TRBJ2-7,CASSLEGGSYEQYF,TGTGCCAGCAGCTTAGAGGGGGGGTCCTACGAGCAGTACTTC
TRBD2,TRBV9,.,TRBJ2-3,CASSVEGLPTDTQYF,TGTGCCAGCAGCGTAGAGGGACTACCCACAGATACGCAGTATTTT
.,TRBV24-1,few,TRBJ2-3,CATSARVTGTDTQYF,TGTGCCACCAGTGCCCGGGTTACTGGCACAGATACGCAGTATTTT
TRBD1,TRBV27,.,TRBJ1-1,CASSAGQGNTEAFF,TGTGCCAGCAGTGCGGGACAGGGGAATACTGAAGCTTTCTTT
TRBD2,TRBV3-1/TRBV3-2,.,TRBJ2-3,CASSQSTLSGAGDTQYF,TGTGCCAGCAGCCAAAGCACCCTTAGCGGGGCTGGAGATACGCAGTATTTT
TRBD1,TRBV3-1/TRBV3-2,few,TRBJ1-1,CASSQNTGGTEAFF,TGTGCCAGCAGCCAAAATACAGGGGGCACTGAAGCTTTCTTT
TRBD2,TRBV6-6,.,TRBJ2-5,CASSREAGTGETQYF,TGTGCCAGCTCTCGCGAAGCGGGAACGGGAGAGACCCAGTACTTC
.,TRBV2,.,TRBJ1-5,CASRVQGISNQPQHF,TGTGCCAGCAGAGTACAGGGTATCAGCAATCAGCCCCAGCATTTT
.,TRBV19,.,TRBJ2-1,CASTPRGWNEQFF,TGTGCCAGTACCCCGAGGGGGTGGAATGAGCAGTTCTTC
.,TRBV14,.,TRBJ1-3,CASELRGSGNTIYF,TGTGCCAGCGAACTCAGGGGTAGTGGAAACACCATATATTTT
.,TRBV7-2,.,TRBJ1-5,CASSLILNQPQHF,TGTGCCAGCAGCTTAATTCTCAATCAGCCCCAGCATTTT
.,TRBV21-1,.,TRBJ1-2,CASSKLGVVDRHYGYTF,TGTGCCAGCAGCAAATTGGGGGTTGTGGACAGACACTATGGCTACACCTTC
TRBD1,TRBV24-1,.,TRBJ1-2,CATSGDRGLGYGYTF,TGTGCCACCAGTGGGGACAGGGGATTGGGCTATGGCTACACCTTC
.,TRBV18,.,TRBJ2-1,CASSPLGGAISEQFF,TGTGCCAGCTCACCACTTGGGGGGGCTATAAGTGAGCAGTTCTTC
.,TRBV21-1,.,TRBJ1-5,CASSKQGTGVSQPQHF,TGTGCCAGCAGCAAACAGGGGACAGGCGTGAGCCAGCCCCAGCATTTT
TRBD1,TRBV5-1,.,TRBJ1-5,CASSPGGLTGSNQPQHF,TGCGCCAGCAGCCCAGGGGGATTGACAGGGAGCAATCAGCCCCAGCATTTT
.,TRBV5-1,.,TRBJ2-2,CASSVYRVNTGELFF,TGCGCCAGCAGCGTCTACAGGGTTAACACCGGGGAGCTGTTTTTT
.,TRBV18,.,TRBJ2-1,CASSPELQHEQFF,TGTGCCAGCTCACCTGAACTTCAACATGAGCAGTTCTTC
TRBD1,TRBV19,once,TRBJ1-6,CASRGDRGRDSPLHF,TGTGCCAGTAGGGGGGACAGGGGGCGCGATTCACCCCTCCACTTT
.,TRBV10-3,.,TRBJ1-6,CATGQLNSPLHF,TGTGCCACTGGGCAGTTAAATTCACCCCTCCACTTT
TRBD1,TRBV24-1,.,TRBJ2-3,CATSDSGQGLGDTQYF,TGTGCCACCAGTGACTCGGGACAGGGTCTTGGAGATACGCAGTATTTT
.,TRBV21-1,.,TRBJ2-7,CASSLPRPPRTSNTQTYEQYF,TGTGCCAGCAGCCTACCCCGCCCCCCCCGGACAAGCAATACTCAAACCTACGAGCAGTACTTC
TRBD1,TRBV19,.,TRBJ1-6,CASSARTGTSYNSPLHF,TGTGCCAGTAGTGCTCGGACAGGAACGTCCTATAATTCACCCCTCCACTTT
TRBD1,TRBV5-1,.,TRBJ1-2,CASSSVPGQLRYGYTF,TGCGCCAGCAGCTCCGTCCCGGGACAGTTACGCTATGGCTACACCTTC
.,TRBV6-1,.,TRBJ1-6,CASSEGGQGNSPLHF,TGTGCCAGCAGCGAAGGGGGACAAGGTAATTCACCCCTCCACTTT
TRBD1,TRBV5-4,.,TRBJ1-2,CASSDSGTGPYYGYTF,TGTGCCAGCAGCGATTCCGGGACAGGGCCATACTATGGCTACACCTTC
.,TRBV27,.,TRBJ2-3,CASSPQGPDTQYF,TGTGCCAGCAGTCCACAGGGTCCAGATACGCAGTATTTT
TRBD2,TRBV6-1,.,TRBJ2-1,CASSQTSGGDNEQFF,TGTGCCAGCAGTCAGACTAGCGGGGGGGACAATGAGCAGTTCTTC
.,TRBV19,.,TRBJ1-5,CASRGRYNQPQHF,TGTGCCAGTAGGGGGCGGTACAATCAGCCCCAGCATTTT
.,TRBV10-2,once,TRBJ1-2,CASSRDKGIGGYTF,TGCGCCAGCAGCCGGGACAAGGGGATCGGTGGCTACACCTTC
.,TRBV10-3,.,TRBJ2-1,CAISEEDRNEQFF,TGTGCCATCAGTGAGGAGGATCGGAATGAGCAGTTCTTC
TRBD1,TRBV12-3/TRBV12-4,.,TRBJ1-4,CASRGSGGLFF,TGTGCCAGCAGGGGATCAGGGGGACTGTTTTTT
TRBD1,TRBV6-5,.,TRBJ2-2,CASSSGQLYTGELFF,TGTGCCAGCAGTTCGGGACAGCTCTACACCGGGGAGCTGTTTTTT
.,TRBV3-1/TRBV3-2,.,TRBJ2-5,CASSLSEAQYF,TGTGCCAGCAGCCTTAGTGAGGCCCAGTACTTC
TRBD1,TRBV2,.,TRBJ1-2,CASSELYRGNYGYTF,TGTGCCAGCAGTGAATTGTACAGGGGGAACTATGGCTACACCTTC
.,TRBV7-9,.,TRBJ1-1,CASSLESWGRRNTEAFF,TGTGCCAGCAGCTTAGAAAGCTGGGGGAGGCGGAACACTGAAGCTTTCTTT
.,TRBV10-1,.,TRBJ2-1,CARGGAPYYNEQFF,TGCGCCAGGGGGGGGGCTCCGTATTACAATGAGCAGTTCTTC
TRBD1,TRBV7-2,.,TRBJ1-2,CASSLRTGDGYTF,TGTGCCAGCAGCTTGAGGACAGGTGATGGCTACACCTTC
TRBD1,TRBV24-1,.,TRBJ2-1,CATRGQAGEQFF,TGTGCCACCAGGGGACAGGCCGGTGAGCAGTTCTTC
TRBD2,TRBV5-1,.,TRBJ2-7,CASSFGLAAYEQYF,TGCGCCAGCAGCTTCGGACTAGCTGCCTACGAGCAGTACTTC
.,TRBV7-2,.,TRBJ1-5,CASSSQNRAPWPQHF,TGTGCCAGCAGCTCACAAAACAGGGCCCCCTGGCCCCAGCATTTT
.,TRBV7-9,.,TRBJ1-6,CASSSPDSDNSPLHF,TGTGCCAGCAGCTCCCCGGACAGCGATAATTCACCCCTCCACTTT
TRBD2,TRBV9,.,TRBJ2-1,CASSVASGGFKYNEQFF,TGTGCCAGCAGCGTAGCCTCGGGGGGATTTAAGTACAATGAGCAGTTCTTC
TRBD1,TRBV10-3,once,TRBJ1-5,CAISGQQGQNQPQHF,TGTGCCATCAGTGGCCAACAGGGGCAAAATCAGCCCCAGCATTTT
.,TRBV28,once,TRBJ2-1,CASSFISYNEQFF,TGTGCCAGCAGTTTTATCAGCTACAATGAGCAGTTCTTC
.,TRBV11-2,.,TRBJ2-3,CASSLEIRGFSFSTDTQYF,TGTGCCAGCAGCTTAGAGATCCGGGGGTTCTCCTTTAGCACAGATACGCAGTATTTT
.,TRBV6-5,.,TRBJ1-2,CASSYGDGYTF,TGTGCCAGCTCTTACGGTGATGGCTACACCTTC
TRBD2,TRBV11-2,.,TRBJ2-3,CASSRSGGAGKDTQYF,TGTGCCAGCAGCCGAAGCGGGGGGGCCGGGAAAGATACGCAGTATTTT
.,TRBV5-1,.,TRBJ1-4,CASKAGTSNEKLFF,TGCGCCAGCAAGGCCGGGACTTCCAATGAAAAACTGTTTTTT
.,TRBV12-5,.,TRBJ1-1,CASGLVPGTEAFF,TGTGCTAGTGGTTTGGTACCCGGCACTGAAGCTTTCTTT